This section outlines one T cell receptor (beta chain) sequence together with its context. With template switching, a universal primer site was added, and the cDNA carried unique molecular identifiers. Using its own MiXCR run on the 5' RACE reads, TCRdb lists one record per CDR3 protein. The table lists over 200,000 distinct CDR3 sequences, 10% to 13% of them singletons. Trimming took off 6 bases at V and 4 bases at J, with 12 bases between the two ends. The CDR3 length is 13 residues. Germline V gives CDR1 MNHEY, CDR2 SVGEGT. The data originate from a study of identical twins. This clonotype was obtained from a man in his forties or fifties in good health. The J gene is TRBJ2-5, the V gene TRBV6-2 or TRBV6-3; D tentatively fits TRBD1 or TRBD2 (5 bases each). The specimen sequenced was memory T cells sorted from blood. The CDR3 sequence: CASRKQRGETQYF. The CDR3 bases are TGTGCCAGCAGAAAACAGAGGGGAGAGACCCAGTACTTC.